The 5 T cell receptor beta chains given below trace back to one sample, sequenced in a study of T cell changes during pregnancy in multiple sclerosis. Profiling relied on immunoSEQ multiplex PCR, and the TCRdb table lists in-frame clones only, not all of them. The top ten hold 2.5% of the sample, which has some 80,000 clones, 90% to 95% seen once. Sequenced material: peripheral blood, taken in the first trimester of pregnancy. These receptors were collected from a female donor with multiple sclerosis, enrolled in a pregnancy study.

This clone was seen a handful of times. The rearrangement links TRBV4-3 to TRBJ1-6; 8 positions agree with TRBD1. In germline, CDR1 is LGHNA, CDR2 YSLEER. The CDR3 runs 16 residues. V dropped 4 bases and J dropped 4; count of bases not matched to a gene: 6. CDR3 sequence: CASSPADRGYNSPLHF. The CDR3 DNA is TGCGCCAGCAGCCCCGCAGACAGGGGATATAATTCACCCCTCCACTTT.

The chain carries TRBV14 and TRBJ2-5, with 7 bases fitting TRBD2. Losses at the gene ends were 1 base for V and 3 bases for J; bases not matched to a gene: 8. Germline CDR1 reads SGHDN; CDR2 reads FVKESK. This CDR3 contains 16 residues. CDR3 protein: CASSQVGDYREETQYF. The CDR3 DNA sequence: TGTGCCAGCAGCCAAGTGGGGGACTATCGGGAAGAGACCCAGTACTTC.

The chain uses TRBV6-1 and TRBJ1-4, with TRBD1 matching 7 bases. Germline CDR1 reads MNHNS; CDR2 reads SASEGT. The CDR3 is made up of 13 amino acids. V lost 8 bases and J lost 8; bases outside the gene matches: 8. The CDR3 region is CASLRGSWEKLFF. CDR3 coding DNA: TGTGCCAGCCTCAGGGGGTCTTGGGAAAAACTGTTTTTT.

The chain combines TRBV28 with TRBJ2-7; tentative D call: TRBD1 (5 bases). Per the germline V gene, CDR1 is MDHEN and CDR2 is SYDVKM. This CDR3 spans 11 amino acids. Between the trimmed V and J ends, which lost 5 bases and 5 bases, there was a span of 7 bases. The DNA of the CDR3 is TGTGCCAGCAGTCCCAGGGACGAGCAGTACTTC. This encodes CASSPRDEQYF.

The chain uses TRBV12-5 and TRBJ1-2, with a tentative D call TRBD1 (5 bases). The germline gives CDR1 LGHNT, CDR2 FRNRAP. This CDR3 is 13 amino acids long. Trimming stripped 1 base from V and 4 bases from J, with 7 bases between. The CDR3 is CASGLGGGYGYTF. The CDR3 region has the DNA TGTGCTAGTGGTTTGGGGGGCGGCTATGGCTACACCTTC.